This T cell receptor (beta chain) was captured in a study of OX40 agonist ivuxolimab in advanced cancers. Study information: Patients were dosed intravenously with ivuxolimab at 0.01 to 10 mg/kg every 2 weeks.

As concerns this clone: Antigen unknown.

If patients had autoimmune disease history or systemic immunosuppression, they were excluded. TCRdb's table, derived via immunoSEQ multiplex PCR, lists solely in-frame clones and lacks some. The table records approximately 90,000 clones, 87% of them present only once. General study points: By week 6 at 0.1 to 3.0 mg/kg, blood CD4+ and CD8+ T cells had expanded clonally.

Source: CD4+ or CD8+ T cells sorted from blood, taken in a trial of the OX40 agonist ivuxolimab. The TCR originated in an adult with an advanced solid tumor such as melanoma, head and neck, liver or kidney cancer.

DNA of the CDR3: TGTGCCAGTATCCCCACAGGGGGGAGCAATCAGCCCCAGCATTTT. This translates into CASIPTGGSNQPQHF. V gene TRBV19 combines with J gene TRBJ1-5, with TRBD1 identical over 8 bases. V was pared by 7 bases and J by 1 base, with 6 bases of the junction left unmatched. The CDR3 length is 15 residues. Germline V gene data show CDR1 as LNHDA and CDR2 as SQIVND (reference sequence). The variable domain in full, completed from reference TRBV19 and TRBJ1-5, reads DGGITQSPKYLFRKEGQNVTLSCEQNLNHDAMYWYRQDPGQGLRLIYYSQIVNDFQKGDIAEGYSVSREKKESFPLTVTSAQKNPTAFYLCASIPTGGSNQPQHFGDGTRLSIL.